This T cell receptor beta chain was retrieved from a study of T cells in Graves' hyperthyroidism and ophthalmopathy. TCR beta CDR3 region amplification was performed from RNA transcripts. HTBI primers were used for first-round RT-PCR of the TCR CDR3. One entry per CDR3 protein results from TCRdb running MiXCR on the multiplex PCR reads. The sample has hundreds of thousands of distinct CDR3 sequences, 20% to 25% seen once; the top ten hold around a third. This clonotype was detected only a few times. Losses at the gene ends were 4 bases for V and 0 bases for J; bases not matched to a gene: 6. The germline gives CDR1 SGHRS, CDR2 YFSETQ. The CDR3 extends over 15 amino acids.

V is TRBV5-1 and J is TRBJ1-1, with TRBD1 identical over 7 bases. The source of this sequence is a man aged 30 to 39 with Graves' ophthalmopathy. The sample consisted of blood. In DNA form, the CDR3 reads TGCGCCAGCAGCAGGGACAGCGCGGTGAACACTGAAGCTTTCTTT. This gives the protein CASSRDSAVNTEAFF.